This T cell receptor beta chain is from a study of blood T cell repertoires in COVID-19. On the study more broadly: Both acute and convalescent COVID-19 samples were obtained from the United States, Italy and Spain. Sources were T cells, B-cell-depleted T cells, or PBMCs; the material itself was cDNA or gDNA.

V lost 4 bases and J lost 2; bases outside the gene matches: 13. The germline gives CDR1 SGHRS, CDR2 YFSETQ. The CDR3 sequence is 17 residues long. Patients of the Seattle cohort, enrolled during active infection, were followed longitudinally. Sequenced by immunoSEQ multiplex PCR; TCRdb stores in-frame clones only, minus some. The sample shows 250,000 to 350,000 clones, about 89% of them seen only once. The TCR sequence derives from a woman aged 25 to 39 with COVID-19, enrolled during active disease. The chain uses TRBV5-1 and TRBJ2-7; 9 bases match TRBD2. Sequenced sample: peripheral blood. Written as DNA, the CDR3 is TGCGCCAGCAGCCTCTTCAATAGCGGGAGAAGAACCTACGAGCAGTACTTC. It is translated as CASSLFNSGRRTYEQYF.